This T cell receptor (beta chain) emerged from a study of blood T cell repertoires in COVID-19. Study-wide context: Samples came from the United States, Italy and Spain, spanning acute and convalescent COVID-19.

Authors' processing steps: Estimation of nucleated cell counts relied on the amplification of reference gene primers. The assay was immunoSEQ multiplex PCR, and TCRdb's table has in-frame clones only and misses some. V and J calls and clone size are those listed in that table; D and trimming were worked out from the DNA. The table includes about 85,000 clones, about four fifths detected once. V shed 1 base, J shed 5 bases, and the junction held 1 base outside the gene matches. The germline gives CDR1 SGHTA, CDR2 FQGNSA. The CDR3 runs to 15 residues. Material: peripheral blood. This sequence was found in a woman at least 80 years old with acute or convalescent COVID-19. This sequence joins TRBV7-2 and TRBJ2-1; 11 nucleotides match TRBD2. The CDR3 is CASSLVGLADNEQFF. The CDR3 nucleotides are TGTGCCAGCAGCTTAGTGGGACTAGCGGACAATGAGCAGTTCTTC.